Shown below are 2 T cell receptor beta chains from a single sample sequenced in a study of T-cell reconstitution after alpha-beta-depleted transplantation in children. The library targeted TCRbeta and was prepared with unique molecular identifiers. TCRdb processed the PCR reads anew with MiXCR; each CDR3 protein has one entry. Among hundreds of thousands of distinct CDR3 sequences listed, around 10% were seen once. Here the sequenced sample was PBMCs from the stem cell graft donor, taken from the stem cell graft. These receptors all come from a human donor who donated a stem cell graft to a child with acute lymphoblastic leukemia.

CDR3: CASSRGAGGSYEQYF. For the CDR3, the DNA is TGCGCCAGCAGCCGCGGGGCAGGGGGGTCCTACGAGCAGTACTTC. The rearrangement joins TRBV4-3 to TRBJ2-7; maybe TRBD1 (7 bases). Germline CDR1 LGHNA, CDR2 YSLEER. The V gene lost 4 bases and the J gene lost 1 base, with 14 bases spanning the gap. This CDR3 contains 15 residues.

In the case of this clonotype: Compared with germline, one end of the junction differs, possibly owing to a read error. The chain uses TRBV20-1 and TRBJ2-1; 11 positions match TRBD2. Germline V CDR1 and CDR2: DFQATT, SNEGSKA (reference sequence). The CDR3 spans 16 residues. The CDR3 coding sequence is TGCTGTGCTAGAGTCCCTAGCGGGGGGATCTACAATGAGCAGTTCTTC. Its protein is CCARVPSGGIYNEQFF.